The 25 T cell receptor beta chains reported below all come from one sample, sequenced in a study of blood T cells in healthy people across ages. Together with a sample-barcoded 5' primer, a J-beta primer mix was included in a second PCR lasting about 7 to 11 cycles. TCRdb passed the 5' RACE reads through MiXCR, listing each CDR3 protein once. The data contain roughly 650,000 distinct CDR3 sequences, about 30% of them singletons. Specimen: blood. These receptors all stem from a woman of 80 years or more in good health.

J is TRBJ2-1 and V is TRBV20-1; no clear D gene. Between the trimmed V and J ends, which lost 2 bases and 3 bases, there was a span of 11 bases. The CDR3 has 14 amino acids. Germline CDR1 reads DFQATT; CDR2 reads SNEGSKA (reference sequence). The CDR3, as DNA: TGCAGTGCTAGAAGCCCTGCAGGCTACAATGAGCAGTTCTTC. As protein: CSARSPAGYNEQFF.

This chain connects TRBV4-3 to TRBJ1-2, with D hard to call. The ends were cut back, 1 base at V and 0 bases at J, with 9 bases in the middle. CDR3 size: 15 residues. CDR1 and CDR2 from the germline V gene are LGHNA and YSLEER. This CDR3 is CASSQARASNYGYTF. CDR3 nucleotide sequence: TGCGCCAGCAGCCAAGCCCGGGCCTCTAACTATGGCTACACCTTC.

This clonotype showed up many times. This chain links TRBV15 with TRBJ2-3, with a tentative D call TRBD2 (6 bases). Trimming removed 0 bases from V and 2 bases from J, with 9 bases in between. CDR3 length: 15 residues. Per the germline V gene, CDR1 is LNHNV and CDR2 is YYDKDF (reference sequence). The CDR3 sequence is CATSRDGGSTDTQYF. DNA for the CDR3: TGTGCCACCAGCAGAGACGGGGGATCCACAGATACGCAGTATTTT.

Notes on this clonotype: This may stem from a read error, because a much larger clone lies one nucleotide away. V usage is TRBV5-1 and J usage is TRBJ2-7, with a tentative D call TRBD2 (6 bases). With 0 bases removed from V and 7 bases from J, the gap between germline ends came to 17 bases. CDR3 length equals 15 residues. CDR1 SGHRS and CDR2 YFSETQ come from the germline V gene. The chain's CDR3 is CASSLVLAINNEQYF. As DNA, the CDR3 is TGCGCCAGCAGCTTGGTACTAGCTATAAACAATGAGCAGTACTTC.

This rearrangement joins TRBV7-2 to TRBJ2-5; 10 positions match TRBD2. Looked up from germline, CDR1 is SGHTA and CDR2 is FQGNSA. The CDR3 consists of 15 residues. Losses at the gene ends were 0 bases for V and 4 bases for J; bases not matched to a gene: 2. As DNA, the CDR3 is TGTGCCAGCAGCTTAGCTGCTAGCGGGAGAGAGACCCAGTACTTC. This encodes CASSLAASGRETQYF.

V and J are TRBV6-2 or TRBV6-3 and TRBJ1-1; 7 bases are a match to TRBD1. This CDR3 spans 16 amino acids. Germline V gene sequence: CDR1 MNHEY, CDR2 SVGEGT. V lost 5 bases and J lost 1; bases outside the gene matches: 10. The CDR3 DNA is TGTGCCAGCAGTCTCCCTACGACAGGGAGGAACACTGAAGCTTTCTTT. It encodes CASSLPTTGRNTEAFF.

This clonotype was counted a single time. The chain carries TRBV5-1 and TRBJ2-7; D is unclear. V was pared by 7 bases and J by 4 bases, with 12 bases between. CDR3 length equals 12 residues. CDR1 SGHRS and CDR2 YFSETQ come from the germline V gene. CDR3 nucleotide sequence: TGCGCCAGCTTCAGAGACCCGTACGAGCAGTACTTC. Its translation is CASFRDPYEQYF.

This clonotype has more than one count but fewer than ten. The chain combines TRBV27 with TRBJ2-5; 7 nucleotides match TRBD2. Trimming took 5 bases from V and 2 from J; bases not matched to a gene: 14. CDR3 size: 17 residues. CDR1 is MNHEY, CDR2 SMNVEV, per germline (reference sequence). The CDR3 here is CASSNIPLARCQETQYF. Here the CDR3 DNA reads TGTGCCAGCAGTAACATCCCACTAGCGAGGTGTCAAGAGACCCAGTACTTC.

In its sample, this clonotype was seen many times. The chain has TRBV4-2 and TRBJ1-5; weak D call: TRBD1 (5 bases). Germline V gene data show CDR1 as LGHNA and CDR2 as YNFKEQ. V was clipped by 5 bases and J by 1 base, with 18 bases between them. The CDR3 is 17 residues long. The CDR3 loop is CASSSNSGPGSNQPQHF. In DNA, the CDR3 is TGTGCCAGCAGCTCAAACTCAGGGCCAGGGAGCAATCAGCCCCAGCATTTT.

This clonotype has a count of ten or more. The J gene is TRBJ2-5, the V gene TRBV20-1, with a weak D call TRBD1 (6 bases). Per the germline V gene, CDR1 is DFQATT and CDR2 is SNEGSKA (reference sequence). Between the trimmed V and J ends, which lost 6 bases and 4 bases, there was a span of 21 bases. CDR3 length: 15 residues. Here the CDR3 DNA reads TGCAGTGCCCCAAAGGGGCAGGGGCTGGGAGAGACCCAGTACTTC. Translation gives CSAPKGQGLGETQYF.

The chain recombines TRBV20-1 with TRBJ1-3, with unresolved D. Trimming shortened V by 6 bases and J by 8 bases, and 17 bases separated the two germline ends. The V gene's germline CDR1 is DFQATT and CDR2 SNEGSKA (reference sequence). The CDR3 is made up of 13 amino acids. CDR3: CSALGGSLDTIYF. CDR3 bases: TGCAGTGCCTTAGGAGGGAGTCTTGACACCATATATTTT.

This clonotype was counted between two and nine times. J is TRBJ1-5 and V is TRBV28, with 7 bases identical to TRBD1. Trimming removed 5 bases from V and 0 bases from J; junction bases left unmatched: 4. The germline gives CDR1 MDHEN, CDR2 SYDVKM. This CDR3 region has 15 residues. The CDR3 reads CASSDDRASNQPQHF. The CDR3 bases are TGTGCCAGCAGTGACGACAGGGCTAGCAATCAGCCCCAGCATTTT.

The gene calls are TRBV6-5 and TRBJ2-5, with D possibly matching TRBD2 (6 bases). The CDR3 is made up of 14 amino acids. V gave up 2 bases and J gave up 0 bases, with 7 bases separating them. The germline gives CDR1 MNHEY, CDR2 SVGAGI. The CDR3 nucleotides read TGTGCCAGCAGTTACGGAGGGTACCAAGAGACCCAGTACTTC. Its translation: CASSYGGYQETQYF.

As concerns this clonotype: This may arise from a read error, as a much more abundant clone is one base away. Given the absence of the conserved phenylalanine or tryptophan at the CDR3 end, a read error is likely. This chain connects TRBV12-3 or TRBV12-4 to TRBJ2-3; 8 bases match TRBD2. The CDR3 spans 16 residues. Trimming removed 3 bases from V and 6 bases from J; junction bases left unmatched: 11. Written as DNA, the CDR3 is TGTGCCAGCAGTTTCCCTCCGGGGGGGCGGGGGGATACGCAGTATTCT. As protein: CASSFPPGGRGDTQYS.

Comment on this clonotype: This could be a read error, since a much larger clone is one nucleotide away. The V gene is TRBV9, the J gene TRBJ1-5; tentatively, D is TRBD1 (6 bases). Between the trimmed V and J ends, which lost 7 bases and 6 bases, there was a span of 20 bases. Germline V gene data show CDR1 as SGDLS and CDR2 as YYNGEE. This CDR3 comprises 15 residues. The CDR3 DNA follows: TGTGCCAGCGGCCCCCGGGCCGAGGGGGGTCAGCCCCAGCATTTT. Translation: CASGPRAEGGQPQHF. The full variable domain, its missing parts supplied by reference TRBV9 and TRBJ1-5, is DSGVTQTPKHLITATGQRVTLRCSPRSGDLSVYWYQQSLDQGLQFLIQYYNGEERAKGNILERFSAQQFPDLHSELNLSSLELGDSALYFCASGPRAEGGQPQHFGDGTRLSIL.

J is TRBJ1-4 and V is TRBV2; TRBD1 matches at 8 bases. There are 13 residues in the CDR3. The J segment lost 8 bases and the V segment lost 7 bases, leaving 6 bases of the junction unmatched. Germline lookup yields CDR1 SNHLY and CDR2 FYNNEI. The CDR3 DNA reads as TGTGCCAGCACCCGACAGGGGAGCGAAAAACTGTTTTTT. Translation: CASTRQGSEKLFF.

A few counts support this clonotype. The V and J genes are TRBV9 and TRBJ1-2; possible D gene TRBD1, 6 bases. Germline V gives CDR1 SGDLS, CDR2 YYNGEE. V was pared by 4 bases and J by 6 bases, with 13 bases between. CDR3 size: 13 residues. Written as DNA, the CDR3 is TGTGCCAGCAGCCCCACGGGGGCGGATGGCTACACCTTC. This translates into CASSPTGADGYTF.

The J gene is TRBJ1-2, the V gene TRBV15; D uncertain. V lost 3 bases and J 7 bases, leaving 21 bases between the germline ends. Germline V gives CDR1 LNHNV, CDR2 YYDKDF (reference sequence). The CDR3 has 16 amino acids. CDR3 DNA sequence: TGTGCCACCAGCAGTTTAACGGGAGGAGTAGCAGCTGGCTACACCTTC. Amino acids: CATSSLTGGVAAGYTF.

This clonotype was counted once. The chain recombines TRBV12-3 or TRBV12-4 with TRBJ2-7; TRBD1 agrees at 7 bases. Unmatched junction bases numbered 12, after V lost 6 bases and J lost 4 bases. This CDR3 region has 15 residues. The DNA of the CDR3 is TGTGCCAGCAGCAGACATCGGGACAGCCTTTACGAGCAGTACTTC. Translation: CASSRHRDSLYEQYF.

This clonotype appeared a few times. This rearrangement joins TRBV6-5 to TRBJ1-2; D gene ambiguous. The ends were cut back, 6 bases at V and 4 bases at J, with 18 bases in the middle. Germline V gene lookup returns CDR1 MNHEY and CDR2 SVGAGI. This CDR3 region has 15 residues. CDR3 in DNA: TGTGCCAGCAGCTGGGCTGAGGGAAGGATCTATGGCTACACCTTC. Translation gives CASSWAEGRIYGYTF.

This clonotype was seen repeatedly, ten times or more. The V and J genes are TRBV6-1 and TRBJ2-3, with D perhaps being TRBD1 or TRBD2 (5 bases each). The CDR3 covers 15 residues. CDR1 and CDR2 (germline): MNHNS, SASEGT. V lost 8 bases and J 2 bases, leaving 17 bases between the germline ends. The CDR3 coding sequence is TGTGCCAGCGGACTCGAGACAGTCACCACAGATACGCAGTATTTT. Protein sequence: CASGLETVTTDTQYF.

At least ten counts were recorded for this clonotype. The chain combines TRBV7-2 with TRBJ2-6, with TRBD1 matching 7 bases. This CDR3 has 19 amino acids. CDR1 and CDR2 (germline): SGHTA, FQGNSA. V shed 0 bases and J 0 bases; nucleotides not matched to a gene: 8. CDR3 coding DNA: TGTGCCAGCAGCTTAGCGCCCGGACAGGCTTCCTCTGGGGCCAACGTCCTGACTTTC. It translates to CASSLAPGQASSGANVLTF. The full variable domain, rest sourced from reference TRBV7-2 and TRBJ2-6, is GAGVSQSPSNKVTEKGKDVELRCDPISGHTALYWYRQSLGQGLEFLIYFQGNSAPDKSGLPSDRFSAERTGGSVSTLTIQRTQQEDSAVYLCASSLAPGQASSGANVLTFGAGSRLTVL.

Concerning this clonotype itself: Since a much larger clone is just one base distant, this may be a read error. This chain's CDR3 is CAIGEPESYEQYF. Here the CDR3 DNA reads TGTGCCATCGGTGAGCCCGAGTCCTACGAGCAGTACTTC. The V call is TRBV10-3, the J call TRBJ2-7; no reliable D call. Germline V gene lookup returns CDR1 ENHRY and CDR2 SYGVKD. The CDR3 runs to 13 residues.

Comments on this clonotype: A much larger clone sits a single nucleotide away, making a read error possible. The chain joins TRBV6-1 to TRBJ1-4; D is perhaps TRBD1 (5 bases). The CDR3 sequence is 15 residues long. The germline V gene has CDR1 MNHNS and CDR2 SASEGT. The CDR3 DNA is TGTGCCAGCAGTGAAAGGGGCGGGTTGTCCGAAAAACGGTTTTTT. Translated: CASSERGGLSEKRFF.

The chain has TRBV5-1 and TRBJ2-1; possibly TRBD2 for D (6 bases). This CDR3 has 15 amino acids. Germline V CDR1 and CDR2: SGHRS, YFSETQ. Trimming removed 0 bases from V and 7 bases from J, with 14 bases in between. CDR3 sequence reads: CASSLAGGAWNEQFF. CDR3 nucleotides: TGCGCCAGCAGCTTGGCCGGCGGGGCCTGGAATGAGCAGTTCTTC.